The T cell receptor beta chain under discussion was sequenced for a study of regulatory T cells in long-lasting Graves disease. Time point reported: persistent/refractory GD, antithyroid drugs over 5 years with positive TRAb. TCR sequences were obtained from RNA taken from PBMCs. A note on this clonotype: One junction end disagrees with the germline gene, perhaps due to a read error.

Construction of TCR beta libraries relied on iRepertoire HTBI primers and on Arm-PCR targeting CDR3 regions. A single record per CDR3 protein comes from TCRdb applying MiXCR to the multiplex PCR reads. The data hold 650,000 to 700,000 distinct CDR3 sequences, with about 32% observed a single time. Here the sequenced sample was peripheral blood mononuclear cells (PBMCs), taken when the disease was refractory, from a patient treated with antithyroid drugs. This TCR was recovered from a female donor with Graves disease.

CDR3 amino acids: CASSVGVRATYEQYF. In DNA form, the CDR3 reads TGTGCCAGCAGCGTAGGCGTGCGGGCGACCTACGAGCAGTACTTC. V gene TRBV5-1 combines with J gene TRBJ2-7, with a tentative D call TRBD2 (5 bases). This CDR3 contains 15 residues. Per the germline V gene, CDR1 is SGHRS and CDR2 is YFSETQ. Based on the CDR3 plus reference TRBV5-1 and TRBJ2-7, the full variable domain is KAGVTQTPRYLIKTRGQQVTLSCSPISGHRSVSWYQQTPGQGLQFLFEYFSETQRNKGNFPGRFSGRQFSNSRSEMNVSTLELGDSALYLCASSVGVRATYEQYFGPGTRLTVT.